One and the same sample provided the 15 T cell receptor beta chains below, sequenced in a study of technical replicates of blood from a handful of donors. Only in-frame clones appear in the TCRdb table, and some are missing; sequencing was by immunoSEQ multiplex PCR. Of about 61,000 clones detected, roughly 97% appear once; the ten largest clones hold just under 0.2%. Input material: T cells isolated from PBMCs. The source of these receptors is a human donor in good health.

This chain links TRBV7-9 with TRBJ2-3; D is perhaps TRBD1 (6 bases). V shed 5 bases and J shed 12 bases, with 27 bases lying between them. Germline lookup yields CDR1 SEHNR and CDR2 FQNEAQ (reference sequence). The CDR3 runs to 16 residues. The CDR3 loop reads CASSPRTEPDGLSQYF. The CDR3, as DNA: TGTGCCAGCAGCCCTCGGACAGAGCCGGACGGACTCTCTCAGTATTTT.

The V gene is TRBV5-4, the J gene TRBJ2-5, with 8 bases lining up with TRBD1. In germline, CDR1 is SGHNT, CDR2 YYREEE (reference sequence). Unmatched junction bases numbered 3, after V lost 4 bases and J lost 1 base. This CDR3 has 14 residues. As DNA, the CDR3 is TGTGCCAGCAGCCCAGGGGGCGTCCAAGAGACCCAGTACTTC. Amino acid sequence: CASSPGGVQETQYF.

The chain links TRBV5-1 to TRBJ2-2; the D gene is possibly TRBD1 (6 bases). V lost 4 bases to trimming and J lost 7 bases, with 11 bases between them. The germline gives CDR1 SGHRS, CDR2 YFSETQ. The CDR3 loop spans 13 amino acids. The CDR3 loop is CASSPGQSGELFF. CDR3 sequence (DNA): TGCGCCAGCAGCCCCGGACAGAGCGGGGAGCTGTTTTTT.

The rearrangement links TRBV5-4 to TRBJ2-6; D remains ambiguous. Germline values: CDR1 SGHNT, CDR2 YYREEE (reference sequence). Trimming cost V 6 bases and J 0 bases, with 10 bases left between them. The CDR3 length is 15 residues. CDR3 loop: CASTTDNSGANVLTF. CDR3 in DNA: TGTGCCAGCACCACTGACAACTCTGGGGCCAACGTCCTGACTTTC.

The CDR3 DNA follows: TGTGCCAGCAGCTTAGAAAGTAGATCCAATGAGCAGTTCTTC. The encoded protein is CASSLESRSNEQFF. This sequence joins TRBV11-3 and TRBJ2-1; D remains ambiguous. Germline loops: CDR1 SGHNT, CDR2 YENEEA. V was shortened by 0 bases and J by 6 bases, with 9 bases between the two germline ends. There are 14 residues in the CDR3.

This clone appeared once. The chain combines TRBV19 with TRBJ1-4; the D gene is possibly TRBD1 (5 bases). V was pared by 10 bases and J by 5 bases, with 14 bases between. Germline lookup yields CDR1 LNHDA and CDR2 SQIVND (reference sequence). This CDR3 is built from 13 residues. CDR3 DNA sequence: TGTGCCACCAGACAGAGCGAAAATGAAAAACTGTTTTTT. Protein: CATRQSENEKLFF.

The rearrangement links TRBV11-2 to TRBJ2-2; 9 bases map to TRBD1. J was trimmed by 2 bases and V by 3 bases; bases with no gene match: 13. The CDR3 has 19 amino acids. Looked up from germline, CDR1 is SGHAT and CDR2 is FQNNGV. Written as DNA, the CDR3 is TGTGCCAGCAGCTTTAAAGGGACAGGGTTTGGTCGAAACACCGGGGAGCTGTTTTTT. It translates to CASSFKGTGFGRNTGELFF.

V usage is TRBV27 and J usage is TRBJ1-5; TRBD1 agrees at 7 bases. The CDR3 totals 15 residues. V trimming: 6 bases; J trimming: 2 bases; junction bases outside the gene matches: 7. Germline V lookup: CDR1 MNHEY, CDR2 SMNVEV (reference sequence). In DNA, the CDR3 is TGTGCCAGCAGGAAAGATGACAGGGGCAATCAGCCCCAGCATTTT. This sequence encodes CASRKDDRGNQPQHF.

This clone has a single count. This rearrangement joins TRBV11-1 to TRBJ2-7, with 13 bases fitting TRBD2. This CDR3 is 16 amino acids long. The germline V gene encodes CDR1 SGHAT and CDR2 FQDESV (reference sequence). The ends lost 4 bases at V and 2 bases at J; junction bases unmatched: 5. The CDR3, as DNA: TGTGCCAGCAGCTCTACCGGGACTAGCGGGACCTACGAGCAGTACTTC. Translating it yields CASSSTGTSGTYEQYF.

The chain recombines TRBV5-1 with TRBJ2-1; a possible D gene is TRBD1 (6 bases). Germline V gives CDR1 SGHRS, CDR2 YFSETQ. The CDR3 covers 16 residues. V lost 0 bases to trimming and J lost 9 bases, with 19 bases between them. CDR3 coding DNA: TGCGCCAGCAGCTTGGGAGCCCGGACAGCGAATTTTGAGCAGTTCTTC. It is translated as CASSLGARTANFEQFF.

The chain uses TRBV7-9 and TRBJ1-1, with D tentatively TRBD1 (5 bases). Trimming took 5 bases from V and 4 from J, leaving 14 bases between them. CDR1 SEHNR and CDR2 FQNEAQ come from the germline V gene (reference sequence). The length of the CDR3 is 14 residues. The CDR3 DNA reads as TGTGCCAGCAGCCCCACTTCTGGGGCCACTGAAGCTTTCTTT. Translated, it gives CASSPTSGATEAFF.

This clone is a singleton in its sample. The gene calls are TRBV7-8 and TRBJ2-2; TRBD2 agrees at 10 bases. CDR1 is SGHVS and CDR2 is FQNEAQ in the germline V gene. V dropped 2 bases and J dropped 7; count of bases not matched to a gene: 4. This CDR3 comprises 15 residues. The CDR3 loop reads CASSLRGTSDGELFF. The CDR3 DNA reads TGTGCCAGCAGCTTACGCGGGACTAGCGACGGGGAGCTGTTTTTT.

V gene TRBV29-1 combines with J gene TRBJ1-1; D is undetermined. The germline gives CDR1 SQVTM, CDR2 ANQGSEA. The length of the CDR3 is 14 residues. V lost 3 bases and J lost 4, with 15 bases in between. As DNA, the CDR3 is TGCAGCGTTGAGGGGAATCAGAGGGTCACTGAAGCTTTCTTT. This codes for CSVEGNQRVTEAFF.

The CDR3, as DNA: TGTGCCAGTAGTATAGGGACAAGGAACACTGAAGCTTTCTTT. This gives the protein CASSIGTRNTEAFF. This sequence joins TRBV19 and TRBJ1-1, with a possible D match to TRBD1 (5 bases). This CDR3 comprises 14 residues. Germline values: CDR1 LNHDA, CDR2 SQIVND (reference sequence). Trimming cost V 1 base and J 1 base, with 7 bases left between them.

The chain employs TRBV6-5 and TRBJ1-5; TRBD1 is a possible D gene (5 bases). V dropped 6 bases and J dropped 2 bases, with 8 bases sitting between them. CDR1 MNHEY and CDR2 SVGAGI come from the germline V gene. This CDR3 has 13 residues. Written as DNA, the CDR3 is TGTGCCAGCAGACTACAGGGCAATCAGCCCCAGCATTTT. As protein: CASRLQGNQPQHF.